These T cell receptor beta chains were read from a single sample in a study of blood T cell repertoires in COVID-19. Only in-frame clones appear in the TCRdb table, and some are missing; sequencing was by immunoSEQ multiplex PCR. The data hold just over 300,000 clones, with approximately 83% observed a single time. Sequenced input: PBMCs or T cells enriched from blood (not recorded which). These receptor sequences come from a man under 40 who had recovered from COVID-19. Each CDR3 is given without its conserved first and last residue. D genes are given only for firm matches. For some rows the clone size is stated as once, few or many, or as a class when expanded; others skip it.

TRBJ2-3,TRBD2,-,TRBV7-3,ASSLLAGVDTQY
TRBJ1-6,-,-,TRBV15,ATSRDYKGGSPLH
TRBJ2-1,-,-,TRBV3-1/TRBV3-2,ASSQGQEFNEQF
TRBJ1-1,-,-,TRBV19,ASSNRDTQKAF
TRBJ1-1,-,-,TRBV19,ASKNTWNTEAF
TRBJ2-2,TRBD1,-,TRBV10-1,ASSDRTGRPRGELF
TRBJ2-3,TRBD2,-,TRBV19,ASSIEGSGGAADTQY
TRBJ2-7,-,-,TRBV5-4,ASSLEGFSSYEQY
TRBJ1-2,TRBD1,-,TRBV5-8,ASSLVGQEFIGYT
TRBJ2-7,TRBD1,-,TRBV7-8,ASSFRGDRGKYEQY
TRBJ1-1,-,-,TRBV27,ASSPRNQGTEAF
TRBJ2-3,-,-,TRBV4-2,ASTNRGVGGPESDTQY
TRBJ2-3,-,-,TRBV6-2/TRBV6-3,ASSYSSSNTDTQY
TRBJ2-3,-,-,TRBV9,ASGHGVGSGTDTQY
TRBJ2-2,TRBD1,-,TRBV25-1,ASSLSSRQGAYGELF
TRBJ1-2,-,-,TRBV6-5,ATLSRGEGDYGYT
TRBJ1-6,-,once,TRBV6-5,ASSYLGSSYNSPLH
TRBJ2-7,TRBD1,-,TRBV10-3,AISGQGAVNEQY
TRBJ2-3,-,many,TRBV2,ASSEAGIQADTQY
TRBJ1-2,-,-,TRBV2,ASSEGATLIS
TRBJ2-3,TRBD2,-,TRBV6-2/TRBV6-3,ASSGSGGAIDTQY
TRBJ1-4,-,-,TRBV7-9,ASSLSSSGEKLF
TRBJ2-3,TRBD1,-,TRBV7-6,ASSLAEGAVLVDTQY
TRBJ1-1,TRBD1,-,TRBV2,ASSAQTGGGTEAF
TRBJ1-6,TRBD1,-,TRBV4-2,ASSQELRTGGDSPLH
TRBJ1-2,TRBD1,-,TRBV11-1,ASSKTGGFYGYT
TRBJ2-3,-,-,TRBV7-3,ASSLVGATDTQY
TRBJ1-2,-,-,TRBV5-1,ASSLELRVSYT
TRBJ1-5,-,-,TRBV25-1,ASSTGHWNQPQH
TRBJ1-2,-,-,TRBV11-2,ASSPTTGSYGYT
TRBJ1-3,TRBD1,-,TRBV6-5,ASSRDRGSGNTIY
TRBJ1-6,-,-,TRBV10-3,AISEEGFNSPLH
TRBJ2-7,-,-,TRBV4-1,ASSQELAYEQY
TRBJ1-4,-,once,TRBV6-2/TRBV6-3,ASSYPHRGQPGTNEKLF
TRBJ2-3,-,many,TRBV29-1,SARAPGTDTQY
TRBJ2-7,-,-,TRBV7-9,ASSLVSGLSSYEQY
TRBJ1-4,TRBD1,-,TRBV15,ATSRGQGVEKLF
TRBJ1-5,-,-,TRBV12-3/TRBV12-4,ASTFSRQPQH
TRBJ2-7,TRBD1,-,TRBV4-2,ASSPQRGQADEQY
TRBJ1-1,-,-,TRBV11-2,ASRPNQILMNTEAF
TRBJ2-5,-,-,TRBV5-1,ASRVRLVGETQY
TRBJ1-2,-,-,TRBV7-3,ASSPTGRGDGYT
TRBJ1-2,TRBD1,-,TRBV3-1/TRBV3-2,ASSQRTGGYGYT
TRBJ1-1,-,-,TRBV7-8,ASSLETGYTEAF
TRBJ2-5,-,once,TRBV6-1,ASSELLGQQETQY
TRBJ2-5,-,-,TRBV7-6,ASSLFPKETQY
TRBJ1-1,TRBD1,-,TRBV19,ASSMTGGYTEAF
TRBJ2-2,-,-,TRBV6-5,ASSYTRNTGELF
TRBJ2-7,-,-,TRBV7-2,ASSLMGSSYEQY
TRBJ1-2,TRBD1,-,TRBV18,ASSRGTGGGYGYT
TRBJ1-4,-,once,TRBV28,ASGTEGGGEKLF
TRBJ1-1,-,-,TRBV4-3,ASSQDTGPNTEAF
TRBJ1-6,-,-,TRBV7-3,ASSLTPVGARGLNSPLH
TRBJ1-2,-,-,TRBV10-3,AITQQGSVYGYT
TRBJ2-2,TRBD2,-,TRBV7-2,ASSLGLAGTGELF